This T cell receptor delta chain was retrieved from a study of Vδ1+ human thymocytes. The study's findings and limits: Thymic TRG and TRD repertoires appeared highly polyclonal, with Gaussian CDR3 length distributions. Many TRG clonotypes were shared between donors; TRD repertoires were essentially private. Thymic delta-chain repertoires held 20% to 25% Vdelta2 sequences and few Vdelta3, despite high sort purity. Bulk data may be misread because of unexpected Vdelta2 sequences.

Germline V lookup: CDR1 TSWWSYY, CDR2 QGS. The CDR3 sequence is 17 residues long. The sorted cells were CD3+ Vdelta1+ Vdelta2- thymocytes from alphabeta-depleted thymus. With respect to this clone: No antigen is known for it.

Sequences come from RNA converted to cDNA by reverse transcription. Pooled V-gene forward primers with one constant-region reverse primer generated the CDR3 amplicons by multiplex PCR. TCRdb reprocessed the multiplex PCR reads using CATT. The table records tens of thousands of delta-chain clones, about 31% of them present only once. The sequence derives from a boy under two years old who had congenital heart surgery. The sample was Vdelta1+ gamma-delta thymocytes from the thymus. Subset in this sample: FACS-sorted CD3+ TCRalphabeta- TCRVdelta1+ TCRVdelta2- thymocytes. J is TRDJ1 and V is TRDV1; 8 positions match TRDD3. CDR3 residues: CAFGSPTTGGPTDKLIF. As DNA, the CDR3 is TGTGCCTTTGGGTCCCCCACTACTGGGGGTCCAACCGATAAACTCATCTTT.